The clone carrying this T cell receptor (beta chain) was seen once. Its antigen is as yet unknown. The sample comes from a study of CD8 T cells in Susac syndrome. The V and J ends lost 6 bases and 4 bases, in that order; junction bases with no gene match: 11. This CDR3 comprises 18 residues. Germline CDR1 is MRHNA and CDR2 is SNTAGT. Reverse transcription used roughly 0.45 to 1 ug RNA and random hexamers. An immunoSEQ multiplex PCR generated amplified TCR beta CDR3 products spanning 54 Vbeta and 13 Jbeta. Using its own MiXCR run on the immunoSEQ multiplex PCR reads, TCRdb lists one record per CDR3 protein. In the table there are 150,000 to 200,000 distinct CDR3 sequences, approximately 94% of which are singletons. Study-level results: In its TCR sequencing and HLA analysis, the study acknowledged that the number of individuals was relatively small.

The V gene is TRBV6-4, the J gene TRBJ2-2; 13 bases fit TRBD2. This receptor was identified in a human donor with multiple sclerosis. The source material was CD4+ T cells from PBMCs. This chain's CDR3 is CASSPGLAGVGGTGELFF. As DNA, the CDR3 is TGTGCCAGCAGCCCCGGACTAGCGGGAGTGGGGGGCACCGGGGAGCTGTTTTTT.